This T cell receptor (beta chain) was recovered during a study of sequential checkpoint blockade in melanoma (dated by TCRdb to the late 2010s). Looking at the study overall: Patients were randomized 1:1 to first-line nivolumab followed by ipilimumab (arm A) or ipilimumab followed by nivolumab (arm B). Maintenance nivolumab came after both trial sequences.

V gives up 4 bases and J gives up 0 bases, and the segment between their germline ends measures 13 bases. From cysteine to phenylalanine, the CDR3 is 15 amino acids long. The read is trimmed to its CDR3 DNA, 45 bases read in frame from base 1. Looking up the germline V gene yields CDR1 MGHRA and CDR2 YSYEKL. The treatment or condition label of this sample denotes: randomized to nivolumab then ipilimumab (arm A) or the reverse (arm B). None of the patients in the trial had previously been given DNA-damaging chemotherapy. On a FACS Aria II flow cytometer, live CD3+CD8+ cells that were negative for CD19 and CD56 were sorted from thawed PBMCs. Samples were obtained from patients with melanoma enrolled in CheckMate 064, a randomized, open-label phase II trial of sequential checkpoint blockade. Peripheral blood mononuclear cells were obtained through leukapheresis, purified using Ficoll-Paque, and frozen in human serum containing roughly 9.8% DMSO. Right after sorting, the blood CD3+CD8+ cells were verified to be >98% pure, and DNA extraction followed.

Concerning this clone: No antigen is known for it. It has no much larger one-base neighbor in the sample; base qualities were not kept.

The immunoSEQ Assay was used to immunosequence TCRbeta CDR3 regions from genomic DNA. Before high-throughput sequencing, genomic DNA was amplified using bias-controlled multiplex PCR. The study's own analysis went as follows. To quantify the absolute abundance of each unique TCRbeta CDR3 region, the sequences were collapsed and filtered. Clonality was defined as 1 minus Pielou's evenness and was calculated using productive rearrangements only. Clones with significantly greater frequencies in on-treatment versus baseline samples were identified using a previously published method. Drawn from immuneACCESS, this table holds only the in-frame rearrangements with V and J called that TCRdb kept. Clones are partly lost; checked studies trace under half to an unresolved V gene and leave the rest unexplained. The DNA was the basis for D and trimming; V, J and clone size are from that table. This sample is represented by 20,000 or so clones; around 78% of them were singletons. The top ten hold 20% of the sample.

What the work shows at the level of the full study, not this receptor alone: The model for predicting response that combines TCR metrics with mutation burden needs to be validated in larger, independent patient cohorts.

The specimen comprised CD8+ T cells sorted from blood (inferred from file names), sampled from a patient given nivolumab and ipilimumab in sequence. This chain joins TRBV4-1 to TRBJ2-7; a weak D assignment points to TRBD1 (6 bases agree). The sequence came from a human donor with melanoma. The CDR3 here reads CASSLRGDNSYEQYF. The nucleotide sequence is given as TGCGCCAGCAGCCTACGTGGGGACAACTCCTACGAGCAGTACTTC.